Listed below are T cell receptor beta chains from one sample, sequenced in a study of T cell responses to AZD1222 COVID-19 vaccine. Clones were sequenced by immunoSEQ multiplex PCR, and TCRdb holds only the in-frame ones, with some missing. Among over 150,000 clones listed, approximately 92% were seen once. The sequences come from peripheral blood, collected on day 0 of AZD1222 vaccination. These receptors were collected from an adult in good health. CDR3s include the opening cysteine and the closing phenylalanine or tryptophan.

v_call: TRBV7-3
cdr3_aa: CASSLSGTGDRGGYTF

v_call: TRBV19
cdr3_aa: CASSATGTGFYEQYF

v_call: TRBV19
cdr3_aa: CASKALTSQGNTIYF

v_call: TRBV28
cdr3_aa: CASSSTHVNTEAFF

v_call: TRBV12-3/TRBV12-4
cdr3_aa: CASSPGLPEQFF

v_call: TRBV27
cdr3_aa: CASSLEGPNTGELFF

v_call: TRBV30
cdr3_aa: CAWSVRGGGQPQHF

v_call: TRBV28
cdr3_aa: CASSPGQGSSSPLHF

v_call: TRBV12-3/TRBV12-4
cdr3_aa: CASSLGATGELFF

v_call: TRBV6-5
cdr3_aa: CASSYGGATNEKLFF

v_call: TRBV2
cdr3_aa: CASSETGEPPYNEQFF

v_call: TRBV7-3
cdr3_aa: CASSQTSGGYNEQFF

v_call: TRBV5-4
cdr3_aa: CASRRAGGPYNEQFF

v_call: TRBV12-3/TRBV12-4
cdr3_aa: CASSLYTRGYTF

v_call: TRBV11-1
cdr3_aa: CASRAGRRQAEAFF

v_call: TRBV12-5
cdr3_aa: CASGLAPTSGPYNEQFF

v_call: TRBV6-2/TRBV6-3
cdr3_aa: CASSSWTGASFNYGYTF

v_call: TRBV9
cdr3_aa: CASALNQPQHF

v_call: TRBV10-2
cdr3_aa: CASSEPRVGTGELFF

v_call: TRBV7-9
cdr3_aa: CASREGAGNTIYF

v_call: TRBV5-1
cdr3_aa: CASSGAGQETQYF

v_call: TRBV19
cdr3_aa: CASSMRAGSSGANVLTF

v_call: TRBV7-9
cdr3_aa: CASSLAGEEQFF

v_call: TRBV27
cdr3_aa: CASSLAGWTNEKLFF

v_call: TRBV29-1
cdr3_aa: CSGYRTATDTQYF

v_call: TRBV11-2
cdr3_aa: CASSLGQGAEGYTF